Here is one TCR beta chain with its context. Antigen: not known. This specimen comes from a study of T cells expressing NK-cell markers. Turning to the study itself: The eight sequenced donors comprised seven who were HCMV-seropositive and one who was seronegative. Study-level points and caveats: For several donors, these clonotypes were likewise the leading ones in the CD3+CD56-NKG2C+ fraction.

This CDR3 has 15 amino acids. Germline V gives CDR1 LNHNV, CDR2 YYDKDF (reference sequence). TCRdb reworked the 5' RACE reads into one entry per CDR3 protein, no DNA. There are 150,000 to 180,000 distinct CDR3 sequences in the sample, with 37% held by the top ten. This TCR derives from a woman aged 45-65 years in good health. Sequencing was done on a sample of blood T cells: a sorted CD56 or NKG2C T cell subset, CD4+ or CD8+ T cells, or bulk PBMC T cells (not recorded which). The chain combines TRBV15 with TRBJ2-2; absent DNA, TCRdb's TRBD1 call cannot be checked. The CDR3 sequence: CATSLGQGITGELFF. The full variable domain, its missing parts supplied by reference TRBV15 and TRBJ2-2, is DAMVIQNPRYQVTQFGKPVTLSCSQTLNHNVMYWYQQKSSQAPKLLFHYYDKDFNNEADTPDNFQSRRPNTSFCFLDIRSPGLGDTAMYLCATSLGQGITGELFFGEGSRLTVL.